Included here is one T cell receptor beta chain sequence, with context. The V end was cut by 6 bases, the J end by 6 bases, with 18 bases between. The CDR3 extends over 14 amino acids. In germline, CDR1 is SNHLY, CDR2 FYNNEI. Sequencing was performed with immunoSEQ multiplex PCR; in TCRdb, only in-frame clones are kept and a portion is missing. The data contain some 60,000 clones, 80% to 95% of them seen just once; the ten biggest clones take up approximately 0.85%. The source of the sample is a study of T cell changes during pregnancy in multiple sclerosis. This specimen consisted of peripheral blood, obtained in the first trimester of pregnancy. This TCR came from a female donor with multiple sclerosis, enrolled in a pregnancy study. The rearrangement joins TRBV2 to TRBJ2-7, with D maybe TRBD2 (6 bases). The CDR3: CASRSSGRGGEQYF. The CDR3 DNA follows: TGTGCCAGCAGGTCCTCCGGAAGGGGAGGCGAGCAGTACTTC.